This T cell receptor beta chain comes out of a study of T cell responses to AZD1222 COVID-19 vaccine (dated by TCRdb to about 2021). Background on the whole study: TCR sequencing covered 233 trial participants: roughly 200 given two doses of AZD1222 and 26 given two doses of MenACWY control vaccine. Trial participants were enrolled into age subgroups of 18-55, 56-69 and 70-plus years, which contained 148, 28 and 57 TCR-sequenced participants, respectively.

The CDR3 regions of human TCRbeta chains were analyzed by immunosequencing. Turning to the authors' computational methods: Repertoire TCRs were matched against a reference library of SARS-CoV-2-specific TCRs generated with the MIRA antigen-specificity platform. Breadth meant the fraction of unique TCRs that were SARS-CoV-2-associated, whereas depth meant the fraction of total T cells that were SARS-CoV-2-associated. Using the MIRA data, every spike-specific TCR was mapped to the spike region that the TCR reacted to and assigned to either a CD4 or a CD8 class. Log10-transformed breadth and depth values were compared by one-way ANOVA with Sidak's multiple comparisons tests. TCRdb's version of the immuneACCESS table is confined to in-frame rearrangements and falls short of the full clone set. An unresolved V gene accounts for under half of the shortfall where checked; the remainder is of unknown origin. The DNA was the basis for D and trimming; V, J and clone size are from that table. The sample table holds about 200,000 clones, of which roughly nine tenths were seen once. The top ten hold around 3.6% of the sample.

Notes on this clone: Which antigen it targets is not known. The input lacks base qualities; no much larger clone sits a single base away.

The germline V gene encodes CDR1 SGDLS and CDR2 YYNGEE. Relative to germline, V is 1 base shorter and J is 0 bases shorter, with 8 bases between their ends. The CDR3 goes from the cysteine to the phenylalanine over 15 residues. Only the CDR3 portion is preserved as DNA: 45 bases, with reading frame beginning at the first base. Taken with the paper, the label for time point translates to: about 28 days (+/-7) after the second vaccine dose. The treatment or condition label on this specimen signifies: meningococcal conjugate vaccine given as trial control. Vaccinee samples were obtained from the UK trials COV001 and COV002, which included a single-blind randomized controlled phase 2/3 trial of AZD1222 (ChAdOx1 nCoV-19) in healthy adults. Trial participant PBMC samples were collected at day 0 and day 28 after the second dose for TCRbeta chain sequencing. Overall study results and their limits: No day 14 peak-response samples were available, so repertoires were characterized only after the peak T cell response. Only a handful of AZD1222 recipients were SARS-CoV-2 seropositive at baseline, limiting conclusions about previously exposed vaccinees. CD4 TCRs associated with the vaccine covered the entire spike protein, and the dominant responses were in regions 160-218 and 743-854. Epitopes outside the regions mutated in the B.1.351 and B.1.1.7 variants were reportedly recognized by nearly half of the unique spike-specific TCRs. After two AZD1222 doses, spike-specific TCR breadth and depth were significantly higher than at day 0 and than in MenACWY recipients. Participants were mostly white British and included more females than males, and it was suggested by the authors that clonal diversity may have been underestimated. In the small 56-69-year group, the increase in depth fell short of significance, most likely because of low power.

This chain is built from TRBV9 and TRBJ2-1, with the D segment identity uncertain. The sequencing here drew on peripheral blood, taken 28 days after the second dose of the MenACWY control vaccine. This receptor was obtained from an adult who received the MenACWY meningococcal vaccine as a control. This receptor carries the CDR3 CASSVRITSYNEQFF. The bases are TGTGCCAGCAGCGTACGGATAACCTCCTACAATGAGCAGTTCTTC. Reference TRBV9 and TRBJ2-1 proteins supply the regions before and after the CDR3; the full variable domain is: DSGVTQTPKHLITATGQRVTLRCSPRSGDLSVYWYQQSLDQGLQFLIQYYNGEERAKGNILERFSAQQFPDLHSELNLSSLELGDSALYFCASSVRITSYNEQFFGPGTRLTVL.